The source of this TCR beta chain is a study of Ad26.COV2.S vaccination and SARS-CoV-2 variants. Study context: Administration of Ad26.COV2.S was intramuscular, either once or twice 56 days apart.

Clones were read by immunoSEQ multiplex PCR, and TCRdb kept only the in-frame ones, dropping some. The sample lists more than 300,000 clones, around 88% occurring once. In the case of this clone: No antigen is known for it.

V gave up 6 bases and J gave up 4 bases, with 10 bases separating them. This CDR3 comprises 13 residues. Documented treatment: around 19 received Ad26.COV2.S at low or high dose, single or two shots; several received placebo; per-sample allocation not given. Vaccine and placebo recipients were sampled on day 63 after the first injection. Spike of the Wuhan-strain SARS-CoV-2 was expressed by an Ad26 vector, which formed the vaccine. Study-wide results and limits: Vaccine recipients posted higher spike-specific TCR breadth than their placebo counterparts.

The TCR sequence derives from a person between 18 and 59 years old who received the Ad26.COV2.S COVID-19 vaccine or a placebo. This sample comprised peripheral blood, obtained in a trial of Ad26.COV2.S vaccine versus placebo. The rearrangement uses TRBV12-3 or TRBV12-4 and TRBJ1-3; no reliable D call. The CDR3 loop reads CASRIASGNTIYF. In DNA, the CDR3 is TGTGCCAGCAGGATTGCCTCGGGAAACACCATATATTTT.